This T cell receptor (beta chain) was retrieved from a study of T cells after posttransplantation cyclophosphamide. Methotrexate plus calcineurin inhibitor accompanied controls' myeloablative marrow transplants; sampling was 1 year later. Remarks on this clone: Its antigen is not known.

Study findings and constraints: After PTCy, TRB diversity resembled that of CNI/methotrexate controls.

CDR1 SGHNT and CDR2 YYREEE come from the germline V gene (reference sequence). Trimming took 0 bases from V and 3 from J, leaving 10 bases between them. The CDR3 extends over 14 amino acids. Profiled with immunoSEQ multiplex PCR; TCRdb holds only in-frame clones, not every one. The data hold roughly 20,000 clones, with more than 70% observed a single time. J is TRBJ2-7 and V is TRBV5-4; D might be TRBD1 (6 bases). The specimen was PBMCs, collected after an allogeneic stem cell transplant with a calcineurin inhibitor and methotrexate. The TCR comes from a female patient aged 50 to 60 who received an allogeneic stem cell transplant from an unrelated donor, was CMV-positive, and had chronic GVHD only. Part of the T cells may come from the graft donor. CDR3 nucleotide sequence: TGTGCCAGCAGCTTGGAGCTGGACAGCTACGAGCAGTACTTC. This sequence encodes CASSLELDSYEQYF. Based on the CDR3 plus reference TRBV5-4 and TRBJ2-7, the full variable domain is ETGVTQSPTHLIKTRGQQVTLRCSSQSGHNTVSWYQQALGQGPQFIFQYYREEENGRGNFPPRFSGLQFPNYSSELNVNALELDDSALYLCASSLELDSYEQYFGPGTRLTVT.